This note documents a single T cell receptor beta chain sequence. Its cognate antigen is unknown. The entry originates in a study of early T cells in non-severe SARS-CoV-2 infection. Study details: Unsorted whole-blood RNA was sequenced in bulk, leaving chains unpaired. Overall study findings and caveats: Lookups in VDJdb leaned toward anti-spike CD8 responses and missed private and CD4 specificities.

From germline, CDR1 is SGHDT and CDR2 YYEEEE. The CDR3 contains 14 residues. V was pared by 0 bases and J by 3 bases, with 10 bases between. Individual cDNA molecules each received unique molecular identifiers attached to them. Each CDR3 protein gets one entry after TCRdb re-called the 5' RACE reads with MiXCR. This repertoire shows tens of thousands of distinct CDR3 sequences, roughly a tenth found once; its top ten account for around 6.1%. The clonotype was recovered from an adult who was a healthcare worker with PCR-confirmed SARS-CoV-2 infection or an uninfected control (not recorded which). The chain joins TRBV5-6 to TRBJ2-7, with a weak D call TRBD1 (6 bases). Sequences were obtained from whole blood. The CDR3 is CASSLEGTIYEQYF. For the CDR3, the DNA is TGTGCCAGCAGCTTGGAGGGGACAATCTACGAGCAGTACTTC.